Given below is one TCR beta chain in context. The data originate from a study of blood T cell repertoires in COVID-19. Germline CDR1 is MNHNS and CDR2 is SASEGT. The CDR3 runs to 14 residues. The germline V and J ends were trimmed by 7 bases and 4 bases, with 14 bases remaining between them. Assay used: immunoSEQ multiplex PCR; TCRdb lists only in-frame clones, some missing. The table shows 100,000 or so clones, with roughly four fifths occurring only once. The TCR comes from a woman in her 70s with acute or convalescent COVID-19. The V gene is TRBV6-1, the J gene TRBJ2-1; D not certain. Sequences were obtained from peripheral blood. The DNA of the CDR3 is TGTGCCAGCAACCCCGCGCTACGGTACAATGAGCAGTTCTTC. Translated, it gives CASNPALRYNEQFF.